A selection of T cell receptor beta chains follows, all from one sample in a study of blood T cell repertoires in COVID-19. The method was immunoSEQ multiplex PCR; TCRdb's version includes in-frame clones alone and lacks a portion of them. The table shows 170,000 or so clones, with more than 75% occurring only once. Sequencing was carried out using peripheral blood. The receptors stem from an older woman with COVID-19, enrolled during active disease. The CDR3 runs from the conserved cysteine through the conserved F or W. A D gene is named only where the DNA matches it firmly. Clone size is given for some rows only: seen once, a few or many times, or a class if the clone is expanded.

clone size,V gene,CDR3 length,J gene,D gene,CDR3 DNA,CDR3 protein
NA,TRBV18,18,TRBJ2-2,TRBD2,TGTGCCAGCTCACCAAGGCTAGCGGGAACGACGAACACCGGGGAGCTGTTTTTT,CASSPRLAGTTNTGELFF
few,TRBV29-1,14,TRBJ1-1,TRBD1,TGCAGCGTTAGGTGGACAGGGACAAACACTGAAGCTTTCTTT,CSVRWTGTNTEAFF
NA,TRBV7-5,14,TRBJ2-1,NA,TGTGCCAGAAGCCAGGGGGTACTCGTGTGCGAGCAGTTCTTC,CARSQGVLVCEQFF
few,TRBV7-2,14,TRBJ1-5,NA,TGTGCCAGCAGCGCTACAGGAGCCTATCAGCCCCAGCATTTT,CASSATGAYQPQHF
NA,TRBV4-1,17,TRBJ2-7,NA,TGCGCCAGCAGCCAAACATCCTTGGGGCGCCGCGCCTACGAGCAGTACTTC,CASSQTSLGRRAYEQYF
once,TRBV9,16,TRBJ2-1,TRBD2,TGTGCCAGCAGCGTAGAAGGGCCTAGCGGGAGTCATGAGCAGTTCTTC,CASSVEGPSGSHEQFF
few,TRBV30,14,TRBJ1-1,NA,TGTGCCTGGAGCGGGGGGCGGATGAACACTGAAGCTTTCTTT,CAWSGGRMNTEAFF
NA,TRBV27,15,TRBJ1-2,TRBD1,TGTGCCAGCAGTTTGGGTGGGACAGCTAACTATGGCTACACCTTC,CASSLGGTANYGYTF
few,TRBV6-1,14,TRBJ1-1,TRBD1,TGTGCCAGCAGTGAACAGGGGGCTAGGACTGAAGCTTTCTTT,CASSEQGARTEAFF
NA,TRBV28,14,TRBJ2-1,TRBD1,TGTGCCAGCAGAAGGGGACAGGGGGACAATGAGCAGTTCTTC,CASRRGQGDNEQFF
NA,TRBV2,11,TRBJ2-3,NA,TGTGCCAGTGCAGGATCGGATACGCAGTATTTT,CASAGSDTQYF
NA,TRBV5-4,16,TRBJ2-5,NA,TGTGCCAGCGCAGGACTACGTGACACGTACCAAGAGACCCAGTACTTC,CASAGLRDTYQETQYF
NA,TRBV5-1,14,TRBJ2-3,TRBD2,TGCGCCAGCAGCACGACTAGCGGTACAGATACGCAGTATTTT,CASSTTSGTDTQYF
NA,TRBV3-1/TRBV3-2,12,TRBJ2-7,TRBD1,TGTGCCAGCAGCACAGGGGGCTACGAGCAGTACTTC,CASSTGGYEQYF
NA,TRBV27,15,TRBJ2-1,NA,TGTGCCAGCAGTCCAGATAGCAGACCCCACAATGAGCAGTTCTTC,CASSPDSRPHNEQFF
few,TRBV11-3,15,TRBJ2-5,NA,TGTGCCAGCAGCCCAAGAGGGCGAGTTGGGGAGACCCAGTACTTC,CASSPRGRVGETQYF
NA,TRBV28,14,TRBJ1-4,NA,TGTGCCAGCAGCCTTGCGGGACGACTTGAAAAACTGTTTTTT,CASSLAGRLEKLFF
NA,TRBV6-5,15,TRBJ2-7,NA,TGTGCCAGCAGCGATCTGACAGATCCCCCCTACGAGCAGTACTTC,CASSDLTDPPYEQYF
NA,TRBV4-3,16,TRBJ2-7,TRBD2,TGCGCCAGCAGCCAAGACTTACTAGCGGCCTCCTACGAGCAGTACTTC,CASSQDLLAASYEQYF
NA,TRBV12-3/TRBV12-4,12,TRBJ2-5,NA,TGTGCCAGCAGTTTCCTGAGGGAGACCCAGTACTTC,CASSFLRETQYF
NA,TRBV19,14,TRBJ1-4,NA,TGTGCCAGCCGCATCTCGGGGGGCGGTGAAAAACTGTTTTTT,CASRISGGGEKLFF
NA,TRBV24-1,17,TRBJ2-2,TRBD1,TGTGCCACCAGTGATGTGGGACAGGGGGCGGGTGCCGGGGAGCTGTTTTTT,CATSDVGQGAGAGELFF
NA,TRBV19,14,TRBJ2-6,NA,TGTGCCACTAACAGGTTCACTGGGGCCAACGTCCTGACTTTC,CATNRFTGANVLTF
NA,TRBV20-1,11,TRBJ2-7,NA,TGCAGTGGCGGCAGCGCCTACGAGCAGTACTTC,CSGGSAYEQYF
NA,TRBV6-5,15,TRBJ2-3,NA,TGTGCCAGCAGGTCCGAGCGCACAGGGAAAGATACGCAGTATTTT,CASRSERTGKDTQYF
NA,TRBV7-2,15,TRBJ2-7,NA,TGTGCCAGCAGCTCGACCGGGACTAACAGGGTCGAGCAGTACTTC,CASSSTGTNRVEQYF
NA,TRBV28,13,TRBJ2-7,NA,TGTGCCAGCAGTCTTGGGCAGGGTTACGAGCAGTACTTC,CASSLGQGYEQYF
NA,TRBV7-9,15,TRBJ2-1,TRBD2,TGTGCCAGCAGCTTCCCGACTAGCGGGAAGTATGAGCAGTTCTTC,CASSFPTSGKYEQFF
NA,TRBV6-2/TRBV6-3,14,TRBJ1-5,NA,TGTGCCAGCAGTTACTCGATCCAGGAACAGCCCCAGCATTTT,CASSYSIQEQPQHF
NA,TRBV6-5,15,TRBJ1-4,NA,TGTGCCAGCAGTCGCGACCGGGGAACTAATGAAAAACTGTTTTTT,CASSRDRGTNEKLFF
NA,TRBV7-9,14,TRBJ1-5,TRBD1,TGTGCCAGCAGCCGACAGGGATACAATCAGCCCCAGCATTTT,CASSRQGYNQPQHF
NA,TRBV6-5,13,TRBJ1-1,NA,TGTGCCAGCAGTCGGGTGCTGAACACTGAAGCTTTCTTT,CASSRVLNTEAFF
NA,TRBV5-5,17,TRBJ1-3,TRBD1,TGTGCCAGCAGCCAGCAATGGGCGACAGGGCCTGGAAACACCATATATTTT,CASSQQWATGPGNTIYF
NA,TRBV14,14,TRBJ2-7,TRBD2,TGTGCCAGCCGCAAGACTAGCGGGATCCACGAGCAGTACTTC,CASRKTSGIHEQYF
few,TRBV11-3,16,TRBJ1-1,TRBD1,TGTGCCAGCAGCTTAGATCTGAGGGGGCGACCCACTGAAGCTTTCTTT,CASSLDLRGRPTEAFF
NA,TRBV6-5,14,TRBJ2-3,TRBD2,TGTGCCAGCAGCCCGACTAGCGGCACAGATACGCAGTATTTT,CASSPTSGTDTQYF
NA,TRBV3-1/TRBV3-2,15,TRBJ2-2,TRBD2,TGTGCCAGCAGCCGGGCTAGCGGGAGGTCCGGGGAGCTGTTTTTT,CASSRASGRSGELFF
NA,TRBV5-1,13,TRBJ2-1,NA,TGCGCCAGCAGCGGGTGGAGGAGGAATGAGCAGTTCTTC,CASSGWRRNEQFF
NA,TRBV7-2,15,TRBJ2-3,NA,TGTGCCAGCAGCGCGGGTGGAACTAGCACAGATACGCAGTATTTT,CASSAGGTSTDTQYF
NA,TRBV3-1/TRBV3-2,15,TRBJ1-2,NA,TGTGCCAGCAGCCAAGATGTCAGAGGTCCCCATGGCTACACCTTC,CASSQDVRGPHGYTF
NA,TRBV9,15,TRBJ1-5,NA,TGTGCCAGCAGCGGGGACTCAGGGTTGAATCAGCCCCAGCATTTT,CASSGDSGLNQPQHF
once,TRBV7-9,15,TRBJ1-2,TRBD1,TGTGCCAGCAGCTTGGATACAGGGGAAGGAAGTGGCTACACCTTC,CASSLDTGEGSGYTF
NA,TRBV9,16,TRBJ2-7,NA,TGTGCCAGCAGCTCCGGACCTACTAGCAATGTCTACGAGCAGTACTTC,CASSSGPTSNVYEQYF
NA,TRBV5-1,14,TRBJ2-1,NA,TGCGCCAGCAGCTTGGGAGGTTCCCACAATGAGCAGTTCTTC,CASSLGGSHNEQFF
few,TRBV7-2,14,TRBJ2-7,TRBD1,TGTGCCAGCAGCTTTGGACAGGGATGGTACGAGCAGTACTTC,CASSFGQGWYEQYF
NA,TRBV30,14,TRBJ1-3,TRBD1,TGTGCCTGGGAACAGGGGGCTGGTGGAAACACCATATATTTT,CAWEQGAGGNTIYF
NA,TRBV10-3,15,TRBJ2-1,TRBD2,TGTGCCATCAGTGAAGTTACTAGCGGGAGCGATGAGCAGTTCTTC,CAISEVTSGSDEQFF